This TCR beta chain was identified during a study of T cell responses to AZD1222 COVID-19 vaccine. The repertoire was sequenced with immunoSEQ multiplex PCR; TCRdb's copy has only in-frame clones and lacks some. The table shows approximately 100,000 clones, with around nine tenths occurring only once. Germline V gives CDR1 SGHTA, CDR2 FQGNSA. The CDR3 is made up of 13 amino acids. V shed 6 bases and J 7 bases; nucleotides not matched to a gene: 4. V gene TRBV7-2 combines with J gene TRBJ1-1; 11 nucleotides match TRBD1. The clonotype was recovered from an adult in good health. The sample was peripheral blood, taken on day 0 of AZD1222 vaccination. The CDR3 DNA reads TGTGCCAGCAGATGGACAGGGGGCGTTGAAGCTTTCTTT. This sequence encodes CASRWTGGVEAFF.